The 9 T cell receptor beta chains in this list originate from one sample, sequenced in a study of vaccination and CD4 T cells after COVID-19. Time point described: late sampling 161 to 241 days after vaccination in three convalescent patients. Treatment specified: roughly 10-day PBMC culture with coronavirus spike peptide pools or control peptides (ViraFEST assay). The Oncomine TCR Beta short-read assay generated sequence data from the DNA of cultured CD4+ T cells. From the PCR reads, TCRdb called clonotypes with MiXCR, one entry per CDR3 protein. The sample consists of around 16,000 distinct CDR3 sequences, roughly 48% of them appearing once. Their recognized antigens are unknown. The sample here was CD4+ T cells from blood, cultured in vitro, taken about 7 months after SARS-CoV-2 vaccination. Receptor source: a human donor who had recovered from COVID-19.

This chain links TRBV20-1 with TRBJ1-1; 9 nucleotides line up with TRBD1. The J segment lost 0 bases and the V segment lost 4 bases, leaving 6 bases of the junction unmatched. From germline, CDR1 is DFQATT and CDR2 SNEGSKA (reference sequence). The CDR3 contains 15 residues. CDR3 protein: CSAMGQGGLNTEAFF. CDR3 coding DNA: TGCAGTGCTATGGGACAGGGTGGGCTGAACACTGAAGCTTTCTTT.

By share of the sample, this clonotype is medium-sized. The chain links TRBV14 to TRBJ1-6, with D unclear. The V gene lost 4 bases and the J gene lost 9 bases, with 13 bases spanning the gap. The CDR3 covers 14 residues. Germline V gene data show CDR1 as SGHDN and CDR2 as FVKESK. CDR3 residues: CASSLQGGGSPLHF. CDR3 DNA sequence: TGTGCCAGCAGCCTTCAAGGAGGTGGTTCACCCCTCCACTTT.

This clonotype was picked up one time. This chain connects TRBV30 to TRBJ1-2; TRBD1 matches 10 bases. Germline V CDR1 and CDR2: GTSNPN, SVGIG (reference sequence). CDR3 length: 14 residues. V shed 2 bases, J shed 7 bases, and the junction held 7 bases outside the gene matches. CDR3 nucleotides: TGTGCCTGGAGTTGGGACAGGGGTTACGGTGGCTACACCTTC. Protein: CAWSWDRGYGGYTF.

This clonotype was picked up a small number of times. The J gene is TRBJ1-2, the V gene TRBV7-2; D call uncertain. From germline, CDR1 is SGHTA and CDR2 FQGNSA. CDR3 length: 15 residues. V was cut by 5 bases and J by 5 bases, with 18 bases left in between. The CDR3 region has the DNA TGTGCCAGCAGCACCTCTAGAGCGCAGTCGTATGGCTACACCTTC. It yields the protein CASSTSRAQSYGYTF.

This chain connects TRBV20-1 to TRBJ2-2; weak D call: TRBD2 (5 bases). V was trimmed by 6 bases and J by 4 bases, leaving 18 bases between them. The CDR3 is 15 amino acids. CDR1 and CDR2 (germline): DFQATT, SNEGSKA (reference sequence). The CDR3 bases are TGCAGTGCCTCCCCAATACAGAGGGCCACCGGGGAGCTGTTTTTT. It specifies CSASPIQRATGELFF.

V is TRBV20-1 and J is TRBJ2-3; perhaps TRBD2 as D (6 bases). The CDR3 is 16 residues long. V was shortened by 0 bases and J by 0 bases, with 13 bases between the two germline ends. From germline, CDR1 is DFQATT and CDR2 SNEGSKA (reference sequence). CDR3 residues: CSARDRLRDSTDTQYF. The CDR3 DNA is TGCAGTGCTAGAGATCGGCTGCGGGATAGCACAGATACGCAGTATTTT.

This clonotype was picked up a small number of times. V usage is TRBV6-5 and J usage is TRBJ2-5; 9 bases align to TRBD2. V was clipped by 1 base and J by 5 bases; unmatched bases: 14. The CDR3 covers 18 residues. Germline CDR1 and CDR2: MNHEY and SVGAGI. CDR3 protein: CASSYLGLAGPRGETQYF. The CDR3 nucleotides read TGTGCCAGCAGTTACTTAGGTCTAGCGGGGCCCCGGGGCGAGACCCAGTACTTC.

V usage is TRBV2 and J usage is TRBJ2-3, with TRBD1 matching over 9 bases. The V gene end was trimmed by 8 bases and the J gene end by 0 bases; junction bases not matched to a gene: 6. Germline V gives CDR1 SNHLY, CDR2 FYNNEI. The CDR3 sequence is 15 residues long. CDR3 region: CASARDRASTDTQYF. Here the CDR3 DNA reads TGTGCCAGCGCCCGGGACAGGGCTAGCACAGATACGCAGTATTTT.

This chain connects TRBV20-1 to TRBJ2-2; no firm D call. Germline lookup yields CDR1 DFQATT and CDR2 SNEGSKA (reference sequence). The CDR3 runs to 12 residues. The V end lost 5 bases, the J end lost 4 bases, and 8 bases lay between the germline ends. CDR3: CSAEPGTGELFF. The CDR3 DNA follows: TGCAGTGCTGAACCGGGCACCGGGGAGCTGTTTTTT.